Below are 28 T cell receptor beta chains sequenced from a single sample in a study of blood T cell repertoires in COVID-19. Profiling relied on immunoSEQ multiplex PCR, and the TCRdb table lists in-frame clones only, not all of them. The repertoire holds about 150,000 clones, approximately 85% seen once, with about 8% in the top ten. The specimen sequenced was peripheral blood. These receptors were taken from a woman aged 55-70 years with COVID-19, enrolled during active disease.

This clone has just one count. The chain carries TRBV19 and TRBJ1-1; 10 bases agree with TRBD1. CDR1 and CDR2 from the germline V gene are LNHDA and SQIVND (reference sequence). The trim removed 4 bases at V and 0 bases at J, leaving 14 bases unmatched. This CDR3 region has 19 residues. DNA of the CDR3: TGTGCCAGTAGTAGTCCTTCCGGGACAGGGGTGGGTATGAACACTGAAGCTTTCTTT. This translates into CASSSPSGTGVGMNTEAFF. The full variable domain, completed using reference TRBV19 and TRBJ1-1, is DGGITQSPKYLFRKEGQNVTLSCEQNLNHDAMYWYRQDPGQGLRLIYYSQIVNDFQKGDIAEGYSVSREKKESFPLTVTSAQKNPTAFYLCASSSPSGTGVGMNTEAFFGQGTRLTVV.

The chain has TRBV11-3 and TRBJ2-1; D may be TRBD1 (6 bases). Germline loops: CDR1 SGHNT, CDR2 YENEEA. The V end lost 5 bases, the J end lost 6 bases, and 8 bases lay between the germline ends. The CDR3 length is 12 residues. In DNA, the CDR3 is TGTGCCAGCAGCGTACAGGGCAATGAGCAGTTCTTC. Encoded protein: CASSVQGNEQFF.

The rearrangement links TRBV7-6 to TRBJ1-2; 7 bases agree with TRBD1. With V trimmed by 1 base and J by 5 bases, 7 bases remained unmatched. The CDR3 is made up of 15 amino acids. The germline CDR1 and CDR2 sequences are SGHVS and FNYEAQ. CDR3 DNA sequence: TGTGCCAGCAGCTTAGGAGGGGGCGCTGGGTATGGCTACACCTTC. Encoded protein: CASSLGGGAGYGYTF.

The chain couples TRBV5-1 to TRBJ1-2, with 7 bases lining up with TRBD1. Germline V lookup: CDR1 SGHRS, CDR2 YFSETQ. The CDR3 is made up of 16 amino acids. Unmatched junction bases numbered 13, after V lost 8 bases and J lost 0 bases. The CDR3 nucleotides read TGCGCCAGGTCCCGAGGAGGGGGCTTTTCTAACTATGGCTACACCTTC. As protein: CARSRGGGFSNYGYTF.

The rearrangement links TRBV5-8 to TRBJ2-5, with a weak D call TRBD2 (6 bases). This CDR3 is 16 amino acids long. CDR1 is SGHTS and CDR2 is YDEGEE in the germline V gene. Trimming stripped 4 bases from V and 4 bases from J, with 20 bases between. CDR3 residues: CASSPGRDQEAETQYF. The DNA of the CDR3 is TGTGCCAGCAGCCCGGGGCGGGATCAGGAGGCAGAGACCCAGTACTTC.

The rearrangement links TRBV2 to TRBJ2-6; the D is unclear. Looked up from germline, CDR1 is SNHLY and CDR2 is FYNNEI. The V end lost 2 bases, the J end lost 0 bases, and 8 bases lay between the germline ends. The CDR3 spans 16 residues. The CDR3 is CASSELTDSGANVLTF. For the CDR3, the DNA is TGTGCCAGCAGTGAACTGACTGACTCTGGGGCCAACGTCCTGACTTTC. The full variable domain, with the rest looked up from reference TRBV2 and TRBJ2-6, is EPEVTQTPSHQVTQMGQEVILRCVPISNHLYFYWYRQILGQKVEFLVSFYNNEISEKSEIFDDQFSVERPDGSNFTLKIRSTKLEDSAMYFCASSELTDSGANVLTFGAGSRLTVL.

The genes are TRBV3-1 (or the pseudogene TRBV3-2) and TRBJ2-5; tentative D call: TRBD2 (6 bases). This CDR3 comprises 16 residues. Germline V gene sequence: CDR1 LGHDT, CDR2 YNNKEL (reference sequence). V lost 0 bases and J 5 bases, leaving 16 bases between the germline ends. CDR3 DNA: TGTGCCAGCAGCCAAGAGGGTGGGGGTCGGGAGGAGACCCAGTACTTC. Translation gives CASSQEGGGREETQYF.

The chain joins TRBV5-1 to TRBJ2-1; D gene ambiguous. Germline V gene data show CDR1 as SGHRS and CDR2 as YFSETQ. V lost 4 bases and J 9 bases, leaving 11 bases between the germline ends. CDR3 length equals 12 residues. CDR3 DNA: TGCGCCAGCAGCCTTGACATCGGTGAGCAGTTCTTC. Translation: CASSLDIGEQFF.

This sequence joins TRBV18 and TRBJ1-2; D unresolved. Germline assignment: CDR1 KGHSH and CDR2 LQKENI. Trimming removed 3 bases at V and 4 bases at J, with 12 bases between. This CDR3 has 14 amino acids. The CDR3 coding sequence is TGTGCCAGCTCACCCCAGGCGGGAGTCTATGGCTACACCTTC. This encodes CASSPQAGVYGYTF.

The V gene is TRBV7-9, the J gene TRBJ1-2; 9 nucleotides agree with TRBD1. CDR1 SEHNR and CDR2 FQNEAQ come from the germline V gene (reference sequence). The CDR3 sequence is 14 residues long. V lost 5 bases and J lost 4; bases outside the gene matches: 5. CDR3 coding DNA: TGTGCCAGCAGCCCGGGACAGGGTACCTATGGCTACACCTTC. Protein sequence: CASSPGQGTYGYTF.

The gene calls are TRBV7-7 and TRBJ2-5, with 8 bases that match TRBD1. CDR3 length: 15 residues. Per the germline V gene, CDR1 is SSHAT and CDR2 is FNYEAQ (reference sequence). V lost 5 bases and J lost 2; bases outside the gene matches: 7. The CDR3 coding sequence is TGTGCCAGCAGCCCTACAGGGGGTGGACAAGAGACCCAGTACTTC. Residues: CASSPTGGGQETQYF. Combining the CDR3 with reference TRBV7-7 and TRBJ2-5 gives the whole variable domain GAGVSQSPRYKVTKRGQDVTLRCDPISSHATLYWYQQALGQGPEFLTYFNYEAQPDKSGLPSDRFSAERPEGSISTLTIQRTEQRDSAMYRCASSPTGGGQETQYFGPGTRLLVL.

This rearrangement joins TRBV19 to TRBJ1-5, with 7 bases aligning to TRBD1. Germline assignment: CDR1 LNHDA and CDR2 SQIVND (reference sequence). V shed 4 bases and J 4 bases; nucleotides not matched to a gene: 7. The CDR3 loop spans 15 amino acids. CDR3 in DNA: TGTGCCAGTAGTAAAGGGACAGCACTAAATCAGCCCCAGCATTTT. Translated: CASSKGTALNQPQHF.

The genes are TRBV28 and TRBJ1-4; D is perhaps TRBD1 (6 bases). V was trimmed by 6 bases and J by 2 bases, leaving 16 bases between them. The CDR3 is 16 amino acids. CDR1 and CDR2 from the germline V gene are MDHEN and SYDVKM. The CDR3 is CASSYAGEGTNEKLFF. CDR3 DNA sequence: TGTGCCAGCAGCTACGCAGGGGAAGGGACTAATGAAAAACTGTTTTTT.

This sequence joins TRBV19 and TRBJ1-2; no definite D call. This CDR3 is 17 amino acids long. Germline CDR1 LNHDA, CDR2 SQIVND (reference sequence). Trimming shortened V by 5 bases and J by 6 bases, and 25 bases separated the two germline ends. CDR3 DNA: TGTGCCAGTAGTGGAAGACTGATAGACACACGGGAAAATGGCTACACCTTC. This encodes CASSGRLIDTRENGYTF.

The V call is TRBV5-6, the J call TRBJ1-2; D is undetermined. The V end was cut by 2 bases, the J end by 4 bases, with 3 bases between. CDR1 SGHDT and CDR2 YYEEEE come from the germline V gene. The CDR3 consists of 11 residues. As DNA, the CDR3 is TGTGCCAGCAGCTTCGGCTATGGCTACACCTTC. The encoded protein is CASSFGYGYTF.

In its sample, this clone was seen a few times. V usage is TRBV19 and J usage is TRBJ2-3, with 9 bases fitting TRBD1. Looked up from germline, CDR1 is LNHDA and CDR2 is SQIVND (reference sequence). With V trimmed by 8 bases and J by 3 bases, 9 bases remained unmatched. This CDR3 has 15 amino acids. CDR3: CASHLAGTGTDTQYF. CDR3 sequence (DNA): TGTGCCAGTCACCTAGCCGGGACAGGGACAGATACGCAGTATTTT.

V and J are TRBV6-2 or TRBV6-3 and TRBJ1-2; perhaps TRBD1 as D (6 bases). Germline V gene sequence: CDR1 MNHEY, CDR2 SVGEGT. This CDR3 has 13 residues. Trimming shortened V by 2 bases and J by 4 bases, and 8 bases separated the two germline ends. The CDR3 DNA follows: TGTGCCAGCAGTTACGACAGGAGCTATGGCTACACCTTC. This encodes CASSYDRSYGYTF.

The table lists this clone with a few counts. This chain uses TRBV7-6 with TRBJ1-1; 7 nucleotides align to TRBD1. The CDR3 contains 15 residues. V was pared by 1 base and J by 5 bases, with 7 bases of the junction left unmatched. Germline-derived CDR1 and CDR2 are SGHVS and FNYEAQ. CDR3 amino acids: CASSLVAGGRTEAFF. CDR3 nucleotide sequence: TGTGCCAGCAGCTTAGTAGCAGGGGGAAGGACTGAAGCTTTCTTT.

The gene calls are TRBV4-1 and TRBJ1-1, with TRBD1 as a possible D gene (5 bases). The V end was cut by 3 bases, the J end by 7 bases, with 9 bases between. CDR3 length: 12 residues. CDR1 and CDR2 from the germline V gene are MGHRA and YSYEKL. The CDR3 coding sequence is TGCGCCAGCAGCCATACGCAGGGTGAAGCTTTCTTT. Protein product: CASSHTQGEAFF.

The chain recombines TRBV5-6 with TRBJ2-1; D not resolved. Trimming took off 0 bases at V and 10 bases at J, with 11 bases between the two ends. CDR3 length: 13 amino acids. Germline CDR1 is SGHDT and CDR2 is YYEEEE. CDR3 sequence reads: CASSLASGREQFF. Here the CDR3 DNA reads TGTGCCAGCAGCTTGGCATCTGGCAGGGAGCAGTTCTTC.

The chain carries TRBV29-1 and TRBJ2-2; 9 bases are a match to TRBD1. The CDR3 length is 16 residues. CDR1 is SQVTM and CDR2 is ANQGSEA in the germline V gene. After removal of 1 base from V and 1 base from J, the junction contained 4 bases not matched to a gene. CDR3 nucleotide sequence: TGCAGCGTTGAAGGCCGGGACAGGGAGAACACCGGGGAGCTGTTTTTT. The encoded protein is CSVEGRDRENTGELFF.

The rearrangement links TRBV24-1 to TRBJ2-5; no definite D call. The CDR3 covers 14 residues. The germline V gene has CDR1 KGHDR and CDR2 SFDVKD. The V end lost 1 base, the J end lost 0 bases, and 5 bases lay between the germline ends. CDR3 sequence (DNA): TGTGCCACCAGTGATTTAACAAACCAAGAGACCCAGTACTTC. Translated: CATSDLTNQETQYF.

The rearrangement joins TRBV7-9 to TRBJ2-2; 8 bases agree with TRBD1. Germline loops: CDR1 SEHNR, CDR2 FQNEAQ (reference sequence). The CDR3 is made up of 17 amino acids. Trimming cost V 6 bases and J 7 bases; bases outside gene matches: 16. As DNA, the CDR3 is TGTGCCAGCAGTTGGGCCCGGGACAGGATCGTCGGCGGGGAGCTGTTTTTT. This codes for CASSWARDRIVGGELFF. Complete variable domain (other parts from reference TRBV7-9 and TRBJ2-2): DTGVSQNPRHKITKRGQNVTFRCDPISEHNRLYWYRQTLGQGPEFLTYFQNEAQLEKSRLLSDRFSAERPKGSFSTLEIQRTEQGDSAMYLCASSWARDRIVGGELFFGEGSRLTVL.

Remarks on this clone: At the DNA level, this CDR3 is encoded by other sequences in the same sample as well. The gene calls are TRBV5-1 and TRBJ1-2; no definite D call. CDR1 is SGHRS and CDR2 is YFSETQ in the germline V gene. The CDR3 length is 13 residues. V shed 0 bases and J shed 2 bases, with 5 bases lying between them. The CDR3 here is CASSLDSNYGYTF. CDR3 DNA sequence: TGCGCCAGCAGCTTGGACAGCAACTATGGCTACACCTTC.

V gene TRBV4-3 combines with J gene TRBJ2-5, with TRBD2 matching over 9 bases. V lost 0 bases, J lost 1 base, and 6 bases stayed unmatched. Germline-derived CDR1 and CDR2 are LGHNA and YSLEER. The CDR3 loop spans 17 amino acids. The DNA of the CDR3 is TGCGCCAGCAGCCAAGATTTGGGCGGGGGGGTCCAAGAGACCCAGTACTTC. It yields the protein CASSQDLGGGVQETQYF.

This clone appeared a single time. The CDR3 DNA sequence: TGTGCCATCAGTGTTGGAGTAGGACAGGGGAACTACAATGAGCAGTTCTTC. Amino acid sequence: CAISVGVGQGNYNEQFF. V usage is TRBV10-3 and J usage is TRBJ2-1; the match to TRBD1 covers 9 bases. This CDR3 spans 17 amino acids. Germline-derived CDR1 and CDR2 are ENHRY and SYGVKD. The V gene end was trimmed by 4 bases and the J gene end by 3 bases; junction bases not matched to a gene: 10.

V usage is TRBV23-1 and J usage is TRBJ1-5; 7 nucleotides agree with TRBD1. Being an ORF, TRBV23-1 has a function that is uncertain. J was trimmed by 5 bases and V by 0 bases; bases with no gene match: 7. The CDR3 contains 16 residues. Written as DNA, the CDR3 is TGCGCCAGCAGTCAATCCCCCGGGACAGTACATCAGCCCCAGCATTTT. It codes for CASSQSPGTVHQPQHF.

This rearrangement joins TRBV6-2 or TRBV6-3 to TRBJ1-4; D ambiguous. Trimming pared 5 bases from V and 7 bases from J, leaving 14 bases between. Germline assignment: CDR1 MNHEY and CDR2 SVGEGT. This CDR3 spans 14 amino acids. The chain's CDR3 is CASSPETEREKLFF. The CDR3 DNA sequence: TGTGCCAGCAGTCCCGAGACGGAGCGTGAAAAACTGTTTTTT.